This is a list of T cell receptor beta chains from one sample in a study of cytomegalovirus exposure and HLA in healthy donors. Assay: immunoSEQ multiplex PCR; the TCRdb copy retains only in-frame clones and omits some. The sample shows about 96,000 clones, around 74% of them seen only once. Sequenced material: PBMCs. The source is a female donor in good health and CMV-seropositive. Each CDR3 is given with its conserved first and last residue.

v_gene: TRBV27
j_gene: TRBJ1-5
len: 14
CDR3aa: CASSLFWGDQPQHF

v_gene: TRBV19
j_gene: TRBJ2-4
len: 15
CDR3aa: CASSATSGRLNIQYF

v_gene: TRBV7-2
j_gene: TRBJ2-2
len: 16
CDR3aa: CASSLAGGANTGELFF

v_gene: TRBV15
j_gene: TRBJ2-1
len: 16
CDR3aa: CATSRDSGGKGNEQFF

v_gene: TRBV7-6
j_gene: TRBJ2-1
len: 15
CDR3aa: CASSRLADSYNEQFF

v_gene: TRBV6-5
j_gene: TRBJ1-4
len: 14
CDR3aa: CASRSRGEREKLFF

v_gene: TRBV7-2
j_gene: TRBJ2-3
len: 14
CDR3aa: CASSPAAATDTQYF

v_gene: TRBV18
j_gene: TRBJ2-1
len: 14
CDR3aa: CASSPGLAGDEQFF

v_gene: TRBV27
j_gene: TRBJ2-7
len: 14
CDR3aa: CASSSRGSSYEQYF

v_gene: TRBV7-2
j_gene: TRBJ1-2
len: 16
CDR3aa: CASSLENHSWYYGYTF

v_gene: TRBV13
j_gene: TRBJ2-7
len: 14
CDR3aa: CASSLGPVAYEQYF

v_gene: TRBV10-2
j_gene: TRBJ2-5
len: 15
CDR3aa: CASSPGQRTGETQYF

v_gene: TRBV7-3
j_gene: TRBJ1-2
len: 14
CDR3aa: CASSLMEGAGGYTF

v_gene: TRBV6-1
j_gene: TRBJ2-5
len: 14
CDR3aa: CASSLPIGGETQYF

v_gene: TRBV9
j_gene: TRBJ1-5
len: 15
CDR3aa: CASSVGGGGNQPQHF

v_gene: TRBV18
j_gene: TRBJ2-1
len: 16
CDR3aa: CASSPNAPATYNEQFF

v_gene: TRBV18
j_gene: TRBJ2-2
len: 14
CDR3aa: CASSPRRADGELFF

v_gene: TRBV6-6
j_gene: TRBJ1-1
len: 13
CDR3aa: CASSSGGNTEAFF

v_gene: TRBV19
j_gene: TRBJ1-5
len: 13
CDR3aa: CASSGQREQPQHF

v_gene: TRBV2
j_gene: TRBJ2-3
len: 16
CDR3aa: CASSSRGGPYTDTQYF

v_gene: TRBV7-8
j_gene: TRBJ2-3
len: 18
CDR3aa: CASSPIGLAGVSTDTQYF

v_gene: TRBV2
j_gene: TRBJ1-6
len: 17
CDR3aa: CASSEFGGSSYNSPLHF

v_gene: TRBV18
j_gene: TRBJ2-2
len: 14
CDR3aa: CASSRPGNTGELFF

v_gene: TRBV5-4
j_gene: TRBJ2-3
len: 16
CDR3aa: CASSPIAGGPTDTQYF

v_gene: TRBV6-5
j_gene: TRBJ2-7
len: 14
CDR3aa: CASRFGGRDYEQYF

v_gene: TRBV19
j_gene: TRBJ1-2
len: 14
CDR3aa: CASSRGTGGYGYTF

v_gene: TRBV5-1
j_gene: TRBJ2-3
len: 14
CDR3aa: CASSLEGRRDTQYF

v_gene: TRBV7-2
j_gene: TRBJ2-2
len: 16
CDR3aa: CASTTQPSANTGELFF

v_gene: TRBV5-1
j_gene: TRBJ2-7
len: 16
CDR3aa: CASSFRTGTVGYEQYF

v_gene: TRBV7-2
j_gene: TRBJ1-2
len: 14
CDR3aa: CASSLEETYYGYTF

v_gene: TRBV28
j_gene: TRBJ1-4
len: 15
CDR3aa: CASTLSVAGGGKLFF

v_gene: TRBV5-6
j_gene: TRBJ2-2
len: 13
CDR3aa: CASSLGVRGELFF

v_gene: TRBV9
j_gene: TRBJ1-2
len: 12
CDR3aa: CASSPSGIGYTF

v_gene: TRBV5-4
j_gene: TRBJ1-1
len: 15
CDR3aa: CASSGRQGGDGEAFF

v_gene: TRBV7-9
j_gene: TRBJ1-2
len: 13
CDR3aa: CASSLDQGYGYTF

v_gene: TRBV7-6
j_gene: TRBJ2-3
len: 14
CDR3aa: CASSLAGGTDTQYF

v_gene: TRBV27
j_gene: TRBJ2-1
len: 13
CDR3aa: CASRSLAGVEQFF

v_gene: TRBV7-6
j_gene: TRBJ2-7
len: 15
CDR3aa: CASSVGTGPSYEQYF

v_gene: TRBV5-1
j_gene: TRBJ2-5
len: 16
CDR3aa: CASSSAGNQYQETQYF

v_gene: TRBV7-3
j_gene: TRBJ2-1
len: 14
CDR3aa: CASSLGQQNNEQFF

v_gene: TRBV19
j_gene: TRBJ1-5
len: 14
CDR3aa: CASSSGTGNQPQHF

v_gene: TRBV7-2
j_gene: TRBJ2-1
len: 15
CDR3aa: CASSLGGAGQNEQFF

v_gene: TRBV6-5
j_gene: TRBJ2-1
len: 15
CDR3aa: CASRPKRGNYNEQFF

v_gene: TRBV19
j_gene: TRBJ2-1
len: 12
CDR3aa: CASGQGAIEQFF

v_gene: TRBV9
j_gene: TRBJ2-1
len: 14
CDR3aa: CASSASLGGNEQFF

v_gene: TRBV30
j_gene: TRBJ1-2
len: 12
CDR3aa: CAWSVSGYGYTF

v_gene: TRBV7-2
j_gene: TRBJ1-1
len: 12
CDR3aa: CASSLAGTEPFF

v_gene: TRBV5-1
j_gene: TRBJ2-7
len: 14
CDR3aa: CASSLGLDPYEQYF

v_gene: TRBV2
j_gene: TRBJ1-6
len: 16
CDR3aa: CASSEIATGKGSPLHF

v_gene: TRBV2
j_gene: TRBJ1-1
len: 14
CDR3aa: CASSRDSPNTEAFF

v_gene: TRBV6-1
j_gene: TRBJ2-1
len: 15
CDR3aa: CATSGGGRGRREQFF

v_gene: TRBV4-2
j_gene: TRBJ2-1
len: 17
CDR3aa: CASSQDAYPSSYNEQFF

v_gene: TRBV7-3
j_gene: TRBJ2-1
len: 15
CDR3aa: CASSSDVGQQHEQFF

v_gene: TRBV10-3
j_gene: TRBJ2-2
len: 15
CDR3aa: CAISEGKGADGELFF

v_gene: TRBV7-9
j_gene: TRBJ1-4
len: 14
CDR3aa: CASSFAGSNEKLFF

v_gene: TRBV19
j_gene: TRBJ1-2
len: 14
CDR3aa: CASSGRQGHYGYTF

v_gene: TRBV4-3
j_gene: TRBJ2-5
len: 16
CDR3aa: CASSQDMGRGGETQYF

v_gene: TRBV5-6
j_gene: TRBJ2-7
len: 14
CDR3aa: CASSETLSSYEQYF

v_gene: TRBV27
j_gene: TRBJ2-2
len: 13
CDR3aa: CASSSMFVGELFF

v_gene: TRBV5-6
j_gene: TRBJ1-1
len: 17
CDR3aa: CASSFLGTGGGNTEAFF